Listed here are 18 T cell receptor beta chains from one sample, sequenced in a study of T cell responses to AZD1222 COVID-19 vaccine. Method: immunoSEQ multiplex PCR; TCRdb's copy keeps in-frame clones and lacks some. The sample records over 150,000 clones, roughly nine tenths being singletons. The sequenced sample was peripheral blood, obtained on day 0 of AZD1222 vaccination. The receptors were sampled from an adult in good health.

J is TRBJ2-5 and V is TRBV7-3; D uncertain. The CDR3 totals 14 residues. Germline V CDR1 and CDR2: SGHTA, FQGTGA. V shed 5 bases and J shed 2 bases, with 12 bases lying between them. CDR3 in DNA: TGTGCCAGCAGCCGTTTAGGGATACAAGAGACCCAGTACTTC. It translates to CASSRLGIQETQYF.

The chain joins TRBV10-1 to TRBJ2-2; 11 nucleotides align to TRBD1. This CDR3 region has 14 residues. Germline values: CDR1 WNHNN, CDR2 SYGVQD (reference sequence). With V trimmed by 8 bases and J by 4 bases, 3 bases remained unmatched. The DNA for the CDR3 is TGCGCCAGCGGGACAGGGGGTTTCACCGGGGAGCTGTTTTTT. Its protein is CASGTGGFTGELFF.

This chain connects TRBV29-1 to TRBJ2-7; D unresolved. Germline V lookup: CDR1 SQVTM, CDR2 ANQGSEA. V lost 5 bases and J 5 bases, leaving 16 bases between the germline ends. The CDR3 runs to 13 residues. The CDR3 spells CSVPAVVGNEQYF. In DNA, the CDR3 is TGCAGCGTTCCGGCAGTGGTAGGGAACGAGCAGTACTTC.

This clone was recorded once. The CDR3 sequence: CASSVSGDLSYEQYF. CDR3 in DNA: TGTGCCAGCAGCGTATCGGGGGATCTAAGTTACGAGCAGTACTTC. The chain employs TRBV9 and TRBJ2-7; D might be TRBD2 (6 bases). The V gene's germline CDR1 is SGDLS and CDR2 YYNGEE. The CDR3 has 15 amino acids. V was shortened by 1 base and J by 4 bases, with 15 bases between the two germline ends.

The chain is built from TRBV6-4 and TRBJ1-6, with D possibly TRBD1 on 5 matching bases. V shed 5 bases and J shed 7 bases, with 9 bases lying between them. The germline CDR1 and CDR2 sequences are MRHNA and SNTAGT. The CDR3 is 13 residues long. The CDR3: CASSQGPNSPLHF. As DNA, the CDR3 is TGTGCCAGCAGTCAGGGTCCAAATTCACCCCTCCACTTT.

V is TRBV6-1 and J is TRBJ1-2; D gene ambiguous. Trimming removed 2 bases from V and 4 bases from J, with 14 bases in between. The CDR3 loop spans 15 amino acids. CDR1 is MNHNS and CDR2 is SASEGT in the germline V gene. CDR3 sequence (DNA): TGTGCCAGCAGTGAAATCGGTACAGTGTCCTATGGCTACACCTTC. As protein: CASSEIGTVSYGYTF.

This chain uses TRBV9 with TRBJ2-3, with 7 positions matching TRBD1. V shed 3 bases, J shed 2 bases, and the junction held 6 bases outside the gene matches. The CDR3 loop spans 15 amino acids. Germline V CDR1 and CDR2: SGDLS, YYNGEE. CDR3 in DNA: TGTGCCAGCAGCGATCGACAGGGCTACACAGATACGCAGTATTTT. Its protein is CASSDRQGYTDTQYF.

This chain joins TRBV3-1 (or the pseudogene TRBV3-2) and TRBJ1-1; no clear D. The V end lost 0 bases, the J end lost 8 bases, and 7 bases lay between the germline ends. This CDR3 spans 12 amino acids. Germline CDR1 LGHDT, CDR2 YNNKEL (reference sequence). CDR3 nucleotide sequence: TGTGCCAGCAGCCAAGATAGAGGGGAAGCTTTCTTT. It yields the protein CASSQDRGEAFF.

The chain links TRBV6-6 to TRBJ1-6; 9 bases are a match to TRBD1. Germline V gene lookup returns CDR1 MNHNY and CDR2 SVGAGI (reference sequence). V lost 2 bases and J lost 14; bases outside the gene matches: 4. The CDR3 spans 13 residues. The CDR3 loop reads CASSYGTGNTLHF. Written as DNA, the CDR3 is TGTGCCAGCAGTTACGGGACAGGGAACACCCTCCACTTT.

CDR3 region: CASSEPDRQMNTEAFF. The CDR3 coding sequence is TGCGCCAGCAGTGAGCCGGACAGACAGATGAACACTGAAGCTTTCTTT. The rearrangement links TRBV10-2 to TRBJ1-1, with D perhaps TRBD1 (6 bases). The germline V gene has CDR1 WSHSY and CDR2 SAAADI. There are 16 residues in the CDR3. V was shortened by 2 bases and J by 0 bases, with 13 bases between the two germline ends.

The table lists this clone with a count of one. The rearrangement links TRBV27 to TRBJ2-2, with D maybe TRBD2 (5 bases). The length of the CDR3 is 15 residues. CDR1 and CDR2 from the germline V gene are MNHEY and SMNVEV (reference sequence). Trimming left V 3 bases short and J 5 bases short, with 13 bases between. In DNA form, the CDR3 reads TGTGCCAGCAGTTTGAAACCTAGCAGGACCGGGGAGCTGTTTTTT. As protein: CASSLKPSRTGELFF.

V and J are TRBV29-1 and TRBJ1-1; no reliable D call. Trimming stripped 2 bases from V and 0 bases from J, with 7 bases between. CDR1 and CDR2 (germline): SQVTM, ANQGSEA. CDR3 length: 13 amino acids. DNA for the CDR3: TGCAGCGTTGAACAACGGCTGAACACTGAAGCTTTCTTT. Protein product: CSVEQRLNTEAFF. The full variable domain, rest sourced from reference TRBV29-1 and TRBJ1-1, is SAVISQKPSRDICQRGTSLTIQCQVDSQVTMMFWYRQQPGQSLTLIATANQGSEATYESGFVIDKFPISRPNLTFSTLTVSNMSPEDSSIYLCSVEQRLNTEAFFGQGTRLTVV.

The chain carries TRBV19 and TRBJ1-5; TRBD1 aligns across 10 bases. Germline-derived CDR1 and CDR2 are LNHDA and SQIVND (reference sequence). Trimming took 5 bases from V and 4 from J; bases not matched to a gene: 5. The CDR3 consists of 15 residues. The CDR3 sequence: CASSGTGVLNQPQHF. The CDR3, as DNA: TGTGCCAGTAGTGGGACAGGGGTTTTGAATCAGCCCCAGCATTTT.

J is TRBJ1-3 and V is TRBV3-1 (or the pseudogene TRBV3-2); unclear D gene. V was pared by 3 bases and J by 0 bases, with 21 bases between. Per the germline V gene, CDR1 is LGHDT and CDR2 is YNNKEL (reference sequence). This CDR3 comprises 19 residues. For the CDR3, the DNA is TGTGCCAGCAGCCACACCGGGATAACGATCGGCTACTCTGGAAACACCATATATTTT. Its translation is CASSHTGITIGYSGNTIYF.

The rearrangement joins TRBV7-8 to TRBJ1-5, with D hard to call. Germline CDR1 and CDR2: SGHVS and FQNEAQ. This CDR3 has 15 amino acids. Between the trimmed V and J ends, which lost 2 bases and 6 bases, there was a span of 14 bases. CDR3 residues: CASSLNGPAIQPQHF. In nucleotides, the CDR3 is TGTGCCAGCAGCTTAAACGGGCCTGCAATTCAGCCCCAGCATTTT.

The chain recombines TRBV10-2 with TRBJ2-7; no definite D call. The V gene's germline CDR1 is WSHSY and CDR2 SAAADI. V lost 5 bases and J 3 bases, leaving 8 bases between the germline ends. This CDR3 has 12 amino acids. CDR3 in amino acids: CASSRQDYEQYF. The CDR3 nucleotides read TGCGCCAGCAGTAGGCAGGACTACGAGCAGTACTTC.

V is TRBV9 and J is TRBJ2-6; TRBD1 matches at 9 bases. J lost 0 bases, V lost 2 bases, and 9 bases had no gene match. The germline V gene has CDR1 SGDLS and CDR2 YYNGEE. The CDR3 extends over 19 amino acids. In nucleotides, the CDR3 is TGTGCCAGCAGCGTGACACTCGGACAGGGGAACTCTGGGGCCAACGTCCTGACTTTC. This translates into CASSVTLGQGNSGANVLTF.

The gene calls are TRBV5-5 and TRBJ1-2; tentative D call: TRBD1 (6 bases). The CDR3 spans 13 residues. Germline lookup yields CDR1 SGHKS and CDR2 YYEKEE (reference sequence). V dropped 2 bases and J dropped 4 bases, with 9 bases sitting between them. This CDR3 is CASSLGQPYGYTF. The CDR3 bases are TGTGCCAGCAGCTTAGGACAGCCCTATGGCTACACCTTC.